This T cell receptor (beta chain) derives from a study of T-cell memory formation after mild COVID-19. Points from the study as a whole: CD4/CD8 balance characterized clones contracting day 15 to 85, and CD4+ skew characterized later expanders.

This CDR3 has 12 amino acids. Unmatched junction bases numbered 6, after V lost 4 bases and J lost 15 bases. TCRdb processed the 5' RACE reads anew with MiXCR; each CDR3 protein has one entry. The sample records around 530,000 distinct CDR3 sequences, less than 25% being singletons. To note about this clonotype: The antigen is unknown.

This TCR was recovered from an adult woman who had mild COVID-19 (a few samples of this study predate the infection). Cell type and time point are not known. Input material: PBMCs or a T cell subset sorted from them (not recorded which). This chain connects TRBV12-3 or TRBV12-4 to TRBJ2-3; 11 bases fit TRBD2. The CDR3 DNA is TGTGCCAGCAGTTACACTAGCGGGGGATGCTATTTT. It codes for CASSYTSGGCYF.